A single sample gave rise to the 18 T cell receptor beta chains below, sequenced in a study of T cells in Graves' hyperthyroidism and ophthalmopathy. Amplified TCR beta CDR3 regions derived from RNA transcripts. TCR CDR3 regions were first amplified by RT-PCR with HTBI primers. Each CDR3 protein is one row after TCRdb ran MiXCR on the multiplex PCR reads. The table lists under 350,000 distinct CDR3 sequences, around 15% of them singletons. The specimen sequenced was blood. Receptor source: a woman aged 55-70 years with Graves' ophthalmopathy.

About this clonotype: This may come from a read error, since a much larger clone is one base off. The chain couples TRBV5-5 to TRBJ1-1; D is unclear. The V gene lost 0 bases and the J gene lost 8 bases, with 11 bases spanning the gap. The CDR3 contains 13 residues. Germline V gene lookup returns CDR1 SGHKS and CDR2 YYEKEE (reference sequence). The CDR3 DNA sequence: TGTGCCAGCAGCTTGGGAGGGAACGAGGAAGCTTTCTTT. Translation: CASSLGGNEEAFF.

CDR3 region: CASSPDRAPYEQYF. The CDR3 nucleotides read TGTGCCAGCAGCCCAGACAGAGCCCCCTACGAGCAGTACTTC. V gene TRBV7-9 combines with J gene TRBJ2-7; D is possibly TRBD1 (5 bases). The CDR3 spans 14 residues. CDR1 SEHNR and CDR2 FQNEAQ come from the germline V gene (reference sequence). Trimming shortened V by 5 bases and J by 2 bases, and 13 bases separated the two germline ends.

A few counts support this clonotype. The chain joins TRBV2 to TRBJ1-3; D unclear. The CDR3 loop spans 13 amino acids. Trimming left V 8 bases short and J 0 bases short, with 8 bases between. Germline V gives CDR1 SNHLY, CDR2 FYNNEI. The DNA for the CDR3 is TGTGCCAGCGGAGGGCCCTCTGGAAACACCATATATTTT. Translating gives CASGGPSGNTIYF.

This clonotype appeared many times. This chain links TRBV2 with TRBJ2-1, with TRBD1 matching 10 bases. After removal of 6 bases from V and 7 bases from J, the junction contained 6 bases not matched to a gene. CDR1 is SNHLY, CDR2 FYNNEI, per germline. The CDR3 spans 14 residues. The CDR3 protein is CASRSGTGDNEQFF. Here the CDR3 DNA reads TGTGCCAGCAGATCCGGGACAGGGGATAATGAGCAGTTCTTC.

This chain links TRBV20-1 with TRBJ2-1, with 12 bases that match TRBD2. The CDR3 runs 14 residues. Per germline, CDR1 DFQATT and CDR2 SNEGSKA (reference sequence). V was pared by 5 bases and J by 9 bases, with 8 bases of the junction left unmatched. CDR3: CSARLAGVGGEQFF. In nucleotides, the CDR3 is TGCAGTGCTCGACTAGCGGGGGTGGGTGGTGAGCAGTTCTTC.

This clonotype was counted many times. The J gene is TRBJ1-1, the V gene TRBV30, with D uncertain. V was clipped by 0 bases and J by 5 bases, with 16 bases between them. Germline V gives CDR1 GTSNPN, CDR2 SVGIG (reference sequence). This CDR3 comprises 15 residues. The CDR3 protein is CAWSVLLGVGTEAFF. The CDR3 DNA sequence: TGTGCCTGGAGTGTACTGCTGGGTGTGGGGACTGAAGCTTTCTTT.

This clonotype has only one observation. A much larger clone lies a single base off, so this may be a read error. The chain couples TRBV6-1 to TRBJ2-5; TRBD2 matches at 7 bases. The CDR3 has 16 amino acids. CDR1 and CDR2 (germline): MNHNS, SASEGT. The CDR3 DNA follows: TGTGTCAGCAGCCCAGTGGGGCGGGAGTACGGAGAGACCCAGTACTTC. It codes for CVSSPVGREYGETQYF.

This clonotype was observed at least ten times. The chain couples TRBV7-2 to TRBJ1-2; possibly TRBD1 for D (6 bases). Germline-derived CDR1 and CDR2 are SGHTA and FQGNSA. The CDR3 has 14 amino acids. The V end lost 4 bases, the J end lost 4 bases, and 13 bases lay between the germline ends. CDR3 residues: CASSYGTQVYGYTF. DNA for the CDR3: TGTGCCAGCAGCTACGGGACACAAGTCTATGGCTACACCTTC.

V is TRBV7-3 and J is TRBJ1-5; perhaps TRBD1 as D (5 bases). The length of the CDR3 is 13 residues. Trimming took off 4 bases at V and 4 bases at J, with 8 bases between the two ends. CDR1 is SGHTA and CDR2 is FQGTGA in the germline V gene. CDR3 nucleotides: TGTGCCAGCAGCTCGGGACCTAATCAGCCCCAGCATTTT. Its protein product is CASSSGPNQPQHF. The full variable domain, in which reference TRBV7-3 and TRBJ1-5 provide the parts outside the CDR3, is GAGVSQTPSNKVTEKGKYVELRCDPISGHTALYWYRQSLGQGPEFLIYFQGTGAADDSGLPNDRFFAVRPEGSVSTLKIQRTERGDSAVYLCASSSGPNQPQHFGDGTRLSIL.

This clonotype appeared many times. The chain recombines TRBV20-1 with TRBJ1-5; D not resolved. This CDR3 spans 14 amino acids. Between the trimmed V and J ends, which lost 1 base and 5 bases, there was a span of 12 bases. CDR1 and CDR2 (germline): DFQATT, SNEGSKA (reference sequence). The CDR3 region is CSARGVKGHQPQHF. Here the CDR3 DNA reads TGCAGTGCTAGAGGGGTCAAAGGCCATCAGCCCCAGCATTTT.

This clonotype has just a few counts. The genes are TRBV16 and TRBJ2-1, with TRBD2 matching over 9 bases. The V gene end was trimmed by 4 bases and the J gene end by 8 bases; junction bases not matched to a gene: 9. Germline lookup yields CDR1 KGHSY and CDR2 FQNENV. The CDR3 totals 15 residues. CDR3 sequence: CASSLYGLARHEQFF. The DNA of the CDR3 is TGTGCCAGCAGCCTATATGGACTAGCGAGACATGAGCAGTTCTTC.

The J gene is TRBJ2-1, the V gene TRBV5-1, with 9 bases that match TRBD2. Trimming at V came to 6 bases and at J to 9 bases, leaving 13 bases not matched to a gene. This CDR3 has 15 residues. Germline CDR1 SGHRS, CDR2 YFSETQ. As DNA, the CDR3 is TGCGCCAGCACCCCGTGGCGGGAGGGGGTCGGTGAGCAGTTCTTC. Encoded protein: CASTPWREGVGEQFF.

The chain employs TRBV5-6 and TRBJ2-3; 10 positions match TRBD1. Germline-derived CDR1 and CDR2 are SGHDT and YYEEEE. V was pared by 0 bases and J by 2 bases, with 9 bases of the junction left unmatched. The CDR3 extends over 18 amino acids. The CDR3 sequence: CASSLGVGTGEYTDTQYF. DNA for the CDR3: TGTGCCAGCAGCTTGGGAGTCGGGACAGGGGAATACACAGATACGCAGTATTTT.

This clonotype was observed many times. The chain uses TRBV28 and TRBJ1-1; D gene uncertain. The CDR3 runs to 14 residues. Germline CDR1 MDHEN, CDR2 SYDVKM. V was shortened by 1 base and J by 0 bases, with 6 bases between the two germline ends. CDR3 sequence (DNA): TGTGCCAGCAGTTTATCGGTTATGAACACTGAAGCTTTCTTT. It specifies CASSLSVMNTEAFF.

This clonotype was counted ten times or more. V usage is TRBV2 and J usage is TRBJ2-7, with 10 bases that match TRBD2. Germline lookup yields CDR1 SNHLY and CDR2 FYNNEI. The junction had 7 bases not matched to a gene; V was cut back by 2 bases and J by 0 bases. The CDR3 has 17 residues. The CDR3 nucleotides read TGTGCCAGCAGTGAAAGACTAGCGGGTTATAACTCCTACGAGCAGTACTTC. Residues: CASSERLAGYNSYEQYF.

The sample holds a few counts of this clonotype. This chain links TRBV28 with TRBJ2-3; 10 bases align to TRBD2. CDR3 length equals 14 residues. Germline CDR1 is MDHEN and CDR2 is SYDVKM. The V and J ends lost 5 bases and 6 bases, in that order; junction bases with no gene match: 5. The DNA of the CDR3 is TGTGCCAGCAGTCCTAGCGGGAGCATGGATACGCAGTATTTT. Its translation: CASSPSGSMDTQYF.

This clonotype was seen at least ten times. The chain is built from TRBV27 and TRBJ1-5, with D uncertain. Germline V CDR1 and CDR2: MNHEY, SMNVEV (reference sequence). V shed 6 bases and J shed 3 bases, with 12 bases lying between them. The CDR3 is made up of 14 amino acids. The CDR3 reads CASRAGQVNQPQHF. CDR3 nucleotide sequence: TGTGCCAGCAGAGCCGGGCAGGTCAATCAGCCCCAGCATTTT.

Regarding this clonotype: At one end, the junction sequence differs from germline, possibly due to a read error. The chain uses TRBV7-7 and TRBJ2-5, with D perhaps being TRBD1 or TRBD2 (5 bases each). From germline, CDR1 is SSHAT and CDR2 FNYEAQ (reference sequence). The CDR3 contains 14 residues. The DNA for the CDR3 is TGTGCTAGCAGCCCCGGGACCCGTCAAGAGACCCAGTACTTC. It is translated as CASSPGTRQETQYF.